This T cell receptor (beta chain) was sequenced in a study of graft-versus-host responses after intestinal transplantation. Study summary: The whole recipient group had anti-thymocyte globulin induction followed by tacrolimus and steroids for roughly three years.

Germline V lookup: CDR1 MNHEY, CDR2 SVGAGI. Trimming cost V 2 bases and J 2 bases, with 11 bases left between them. There are 15 residues in the CDR3. This clone was seen once. What it binds is not known. Study outcomes and limitations: Early after transplant, HvG clones declined as circulating GvH clones peaked.

Sequencing used immunoSEQ multiplex PCR; TCRdb keeps in-frame clones, though not all of them. The sample has 100,000 to 120,000 clones, 93% seen once. This clonotype originated in a human donor who received an intestinal transplant. The chain couples TRBV6-5 to TRBJ2-3; D perhaps matches TRBD1 (5 bases). Sequencing used unstimulated CD8+ T cells sorted from spleen or lymph node cells, obtained before intestinal transplant. CDR3 protein: CASSYQLTDTDTQYF. CDR3 bases: TGTGCCAGCAGTTACCAATTGACAGACACAGATACGCAGTATTTT.